This T cell receptor (beta chain) was retrieved from a study of OX40 agonist ivuxolimab in advanced cancers. The data were produced by immunoSEQ multiplex PCR, yet TCRdb's version contains in-frame clones alone and is incomplete. The table lists tens of thousands of clones, over 80% of them singletons. The material sequenced was CD4+ or CD8+ T cells sorted from blood, taken in a trial of the OX40 agonist ivuxolimab. The TCR originated in an adult with an advanced solid tumor such as melanoma, head and neck, liver or kidney cancer.

As DNA, the CDR3 is TGTGCCAGCAGTGAAGTAACAGGAGGGCTCTACGAGCAGTACTTC. As protein: CASSEVTGGLYEQYF. The gene calls are TRBV6-1 and TRBJ2-7; TRBD2 is a possible D gene (6 bases). The CDR3 has 15 amino acids. Deletions cut 1 base from V and 3 bases from J, with 13 bases between. Germline lookup yields CDR1 MNHNS and CDR2 SASEGT.